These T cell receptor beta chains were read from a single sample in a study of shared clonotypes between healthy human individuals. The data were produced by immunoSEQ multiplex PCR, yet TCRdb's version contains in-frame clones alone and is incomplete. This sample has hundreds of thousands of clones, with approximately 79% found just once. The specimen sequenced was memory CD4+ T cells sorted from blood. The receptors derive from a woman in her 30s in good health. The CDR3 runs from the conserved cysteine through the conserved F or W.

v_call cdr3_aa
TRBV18 CASSVSAGGPKNEQYF
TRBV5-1 CASSYQTGLTEAFF
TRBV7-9 CASSLKASDYNEQFF
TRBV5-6 CASSSGPKGLHEKLFF
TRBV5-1 CASKLSGTGTYEQYF
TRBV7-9 CASSPTGMEPQHF
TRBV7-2 CASSLLAGGIYNEQFF
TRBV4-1 CASSRTGGAGANVLTF
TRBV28 CASSPSGLTYEQYF
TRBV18 CASSPNDVANEQFF
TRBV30 CAWSVQMGETQYF
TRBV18 CASSPARTGGGEQYF
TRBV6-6 CASSYSGQVNQPQHF
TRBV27 CASSFRDLEWFF
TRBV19 CASRGEGRAPYYGYTF
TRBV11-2 CASSFRLNTEAFF
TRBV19 CASKDGEAEAFF
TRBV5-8 CASSKGTDWQPQHF
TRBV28 CASASAAHYNEQFF
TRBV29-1 CSVELAGGPNEQFF
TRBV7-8 CASSFRDSPYEQYF
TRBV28 CASSFEWSPEQYF
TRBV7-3 CASSLSPQDTQYF
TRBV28 CASSRAGQNTGELFF
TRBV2 CASSEVLDYGYTF
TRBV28 CAADGAGAQNEQFF
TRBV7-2 CASSLDLRGNTEAFF
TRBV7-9 CASSLGTGRGYTF
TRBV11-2 CASSPAGANTEAFF
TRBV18 CASSSGTGSFGYTF
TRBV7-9 CASTPALPGLVLRETQYF
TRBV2 CASSVSNRGYTF
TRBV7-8 CASSFTGAYEQYF
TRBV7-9 CASSYSGNAYEQYF
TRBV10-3 CAISESRISYEQYF
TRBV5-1 CASSLVDEQFF
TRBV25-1 CASSSYSFANTGELFF
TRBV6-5 CASSYSRDWEQYF
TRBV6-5 CATRGSPYNEQFF
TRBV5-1 CASSFGGDSGSIQETQYF
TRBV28 CASAGSGTSGKRQYF
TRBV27 CASKEDIGHRYNEQFF
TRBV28 CASSSEREGRDEQFF
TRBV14 CASSQESPRQYF
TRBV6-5 CASRGSGREETQYF
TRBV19 CASSITGGTNYGYTF
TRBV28 CASSSSGIGHEQYF
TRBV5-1 CASSPGLAGTTGELFF
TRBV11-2 CASSLSGQLNYGYTF
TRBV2 CASSIPRGSYEQYF
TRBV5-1 CASSLSRGTNEKLFF
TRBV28 CASTPPQSGTYEQYF
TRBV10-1 CASHAGTNTGELFF
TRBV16 CASSPRRDSQFF
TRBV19 CATTGTGNYEQYF
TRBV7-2 CASSQPGLAGASPDTQYF
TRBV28 CASKARGEAKHGYTF
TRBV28 CASSPSPTGGGNQPQHF